This entry lists 25 T cell receptor beta chains sequenced from one sample in a study of somatic mutations in cytotoxic T cells in rheumatoid arthritis. Generated by immunoSEQ multiplex PCR, the TCRdb table keeps only in-frame clones and is missing some. The sample carries approximately 30,000 clones, about 80% recorded once. The sequencing input was CD8+ T cells sorted from blood. The receptor set was obtained from a man aged 50-59 years in good health.

The chain is built from TRBV6-5 and TRBJ2-2; TRBD1 agrees at 7 bases. V lost 6 bases to trimming and J lost 6 bases; unmatched junction nucleotides: 10. CDR1 MNHEY and CDR2 SVGAGI come from the germline V gene. The length of the CDR3 is 15 residues. CDR3 loop: CASSRRQGVAGELFF. DNA of the CDR3: TGTGCCAGCAGCCGTCGACAGGGAGTGGCCGGGGAGCTGTTTTTT.

The rearrangement joins TRBV6-6 to TRBJ2-1, with D unresolved. CDR3 length: 12 residues. Deletions cut 6 bases from V and 7 bases from J, with 10 bases between. Germline-derived CDR1 and CDR2 are MNHNY and SVGAGI (reference sequence). CDR3 in DNA: TGTGCCAGCAGCCTGGCGAGGAATGAGCAGTTCTTC. Protein product: CASSLARNEQFF.

This clone was detected once. The V and J genes are TRBV2 and TRBJ2-7; TRBD1 is a possible D gene (8 bases). In germline, CDR1 is SNHLY, CDR2 FYNNEI. This CDR3 is built from 15 residues. V lost 8 bases to trimming and J lost 3 bases, with 20 bases between them. The CDR3 DNA reads TGTGCCAGCGCCGGGGGGACAGGACCACTCTACGAGCAGTACTTC. It is translated as CASAGGTGPLYEQYF.

This chain uses TRBV7-8 with TRBJ2-7; a possible D gene is TRBD1 (5 bases). Deletions cut 1 base from V and 2 bases from J, with 12 bases between. CDR1 is SGHVS, CDR2 FQNEAQ, per germline. This CDR3 comprises 15 residues. The CDR3 here is CASSLGRTGAYEQYF. The CDR3 region has the DNA TGTGCCAGCAGCTTAGGTAGAACAGGAGCCTACGAGCAGTACTTC.

This clone was seen only a few times. The genes are TRBV7-9 and TRBJ2-1, with D perhaps matching TRBD1 (6 bases). CDR3 size: 15 residues. Germline-derived CDR1 and CDR2 are SEHNR and FQNEAQ (reference sequence). V was shortened by 6 bases and J by 5 bases, with 17 bases between the two germline ends. The CDR3 coding sequence is TGTGCCAGCAGGCAGACAGGACCCCGAGACAATGAGCAGTTCTTC. Amino acid sequence: CASRQTGPRDNEQFF.

The chain uses TRBV4-2 and TRBJ2-7; D is unclear. V was pared by 0 bases and J by 3 bases, with 12 bases between. This CDR3 comprises 15 residues. CDR1 and CDR2 from the germline V gene are LGHNA and YNFKEQ. CDR3 loop: CASSQDSSQNYEQYF. The CDR3 DNA follows: TGTGCCAGCAGCCAAGATTCGAGCCAGAACTACGAGCAGTACTTC.

The V gene is TRBV7-8, the J gene TRBJ1-1; 7 bases line up with TRBD1. J gave up 0 bases and V 5 bases, and 3 bases lay outside the gene matches. The CDR3 length is 14 residues. Germline-derived CDR1 and CDR2 are SGHVS and FQNEAQ. The CDR3 protein is CASSRTGMNTEAFF. In DNA, the CDR3 is TGTGCCAGCAGCCGGACAGGCATGAACACTGAAGCTTTCTTT.

The rearrangement joins TRBV30 to TRBJ2-3; D is possibly TRBD1 or TRBD2 (6 bases each). Trimming removed 0 bases from V and 0 bases from J, with 7 bases in between. Germline V CDR1 and CDR2: GTSNPN, SVGIG (reference sequence). The CDR3 is made up of 14 amino acids. CDR3 nucleotide sequence: TGTGCCTGGAGTGTGGGGGGCAGCACAGATACGCAGTATTTT. Its protein product is CAWSVGGSTDTQYF.

V is TRBV7-2 and J is TRBJ2-7, with 10 nucleotides matching TRBD2. The CDR3 runs to 14 residues. Germline trimming cut 5 bases from V and 1 base from J; bases unmatched to any gene: 2. Germline V lookup: CDR1 SGHTA, CDR2 FQGNSA. The CDR3 DNA sequence: TGTGCCAGCAGCGCGGGACTAGCGTCCTACGAGCAGTACTTC. This translates into CASSAGLASYEQYF.

This clone was counted a few times. The rearrangement uses TRBV6-1 and TRBJ1-1; no firm D call. V lost 8 bases and J 6 bases, leaving 16 bases between the germline ends. Looked up from germline, CDR1 is MNHNS and CDR2 is SASEGT. The CDR3 loop spans 13 amino acids. CDR3 loop: CASPQRGGSEAFF. In DNA form, the CDR3 reads TGTGCCAGCCCACAGCGGGGAGGCTCTGAAGCTTTCTTT.

This clone was picked up a small number of times. V and J are TRBV21-1 and TRBJ1-5. TRBV21-1 is termed a pseudogene. The CDR3 runs to 15 residues. CDR3 DNA sequence: TGTGCCAGCAGCTACAAAGTGGCGAGGAATCAGCCCCAGCATTTT. Translating gives CASSYKVARNQPQHF.

The chain links TRBV6-1 to TRBJ1-1, with D perhaps TRBD1 (6 bases). Germline V lookup: CDR1 MNHNS, CDR2 SASEGT. V gave up 2 bases and J gave up 3 bases, with 13 bases separating them. This CDR3 comprises 15 residues. The CDR3 reads CASSEWEEGDTEAFF. Here the CDR3 DNA reads TGTGCCAGCAGTGAATGGGAGGAGGGGGACACTGAAGCTTTCTTT.

The rearrangement joins TRBV2 to TRBJ2-7; TRBD1 might be the D (6 bases). V dropped 3 bases and J dropped 3 bases, with 12 bases sitting between them. The CDR3 is made up of 14 amino acids. Germline CDR1 and CDR2: SNHLY and FYNNEI. The CDR3, as DNA: TGTGCCAGCAGTGATCAGGGGCCCCTCTACGAGCAGTACTTC. It yields the protein CASSDQGPLYEQYF.

The chain carries TRBV28 and TRBJ2-1; TRBD1 might be the D (6 bases). CDR3 length: 16 residues. CDR1 and CDR2 (germline): MDHEN, SYDVKM. V dropped 2 bases and J dropped 9 bases, with 20 bases sitting between them. The CDR3 protein is CASSLSRGIGTSEQFF. The CDR3 nucleotides are TGTGCCAGCAGTTTAAGTAGGGGGATCGGAACGAGTGAGCAGTTCTTC.

The chain employs TRBV11-2 and TRBJ2-7; D not resolved. The CDR3 length is 16 residues. Per germline, CDR1 SGHAT and CDR2 FQNNGV. V dropped 0 bases and J dropped 1 base, with 13 bases sitting between them. The CDR3 is CASSLDPSLGSYEQYF. CDR3 sequence (DNA): TGTGCCAGCAGCTTAGATCCCAGTCTAGGGTCCTACGAGCAGTACTTC.

The chain is built from TRBV7-9 and TRBJ2-1; D gene unclear. There are 12 residues in the CDR3. The germline V gene encodes CDR1 SEHNR and CDR2 FQNEAQ (reference sequence). Trimming stripped 5 bases from V and 7 bases from J, with 9 bases between. CDR3 coding DNA: TGTGCCAGCAGCCTCGAGTGGAATGAGCAGTTCTTC. Translated: CASSLEWNEQFF. Looking up the rest from reference TRBV7-9 and TRBJ2-1 gives the full variable domain: DTGVSQNPRHKITKRGQNVTFRCDPISEHNRLYWYRQTLGQGPEFLTYFQNEAQLEKSRLLSDRFSAERPKGSFSTLEIQRTEQGDSAMYLCASSLEWNEQFFGPGTRLTVL.

The chain has TRBV7-2 and TRBJ1-3; D not resolved. V lost 2 bases and J 4 bases, leaving 15 bases between the germline ends. The CDR3 totals 16 residues. Germline CDR1 is SGHTA and CDR2 is FQGNSA. The CDR3 here is CASSLRSEGSGNTIYF. CDR3 nucleotides: TGTGCCAGCAGCTTAAGGTCGGAAGGCTCCGGAAACACCATATATTTT.

This clone was counted only a few times. The junction and the germline gene differ at one end; a read error may be behind it. The chain recombines TRBV6-5 with TRBJ2-7, with TRBD2 identical over 9 bases. Looked up from germline, CDR1 is MNHEY and CDR2 is SVGAGI. The length of the CDR3 is 13 residues. Written as DNA, the CDR3 is TGTGCCAGCAGTTACTCGCTAGCGGGGATGACCCACTTC. It translates to CASSYSLAGMTHF.

This clone occurred a few times. V gene TRBV5-4 combines with J gene TRBJ2-7, with 7 bases that match TRBD2. Germline loops: CDR1 SGHNT, CDR2 YYREEE (reference sequence). The CDR3 covers 13 residues. The CDR3 region is CAGGGGPVYEQYF. CDR3 in DNA: TGTGCGGGTGGGGGAGGGCCGGTCTACGAGCAGTACTTC.

The V and J genes are TRBV2 and TRBJ1-1; D ambiguous. Germline V lookup: CDR1 SNHLY, CDR2 FYNNEI. V was trimmed by 2 bases and J by 8 bases, leaving 9 bases between them. The CDR3 has 12 residues. The chain's CDR3 is CASSESTTEAFF. The CDR3 nucleotides read TGTGCCAGCAGTGAATCCACTACCGAAGCTTTCTTT.

J is TRBJ2-1 and V is TRBV14; D unclear. Germline CDR1 and CDR2: SGHDN and FVKESK. This CDR3 spans 12 amino acids. The V and J ends lost 0 bases and 10 bases respectively, with 7 bases between them. CDR3 sequence (DNA): TGTGCCAGCAGCCAAGATGGATACGAGCAGTTCTTC. Translation: CASSQDGYEQFF.

The chain joins TRBV7-6 to TRBJ1-4, with a weak D call TRBD1 (5 bases). Germline CDR1 SGHVS, CDR2 FNYEAQ. This CDR3 has 14 amino acids. Trimming left V 3 bases short and J 8 bases short, with 13 bases between. Here the CDR3 DNA reads TGTGCCAGCAGCTTGAGACTCGGGGGGGAAAAACTGTTTTTT. Its protein is CASSLRLGGEKLFF.

The rearrangement joins TRBV4-1 to TRBJ2-7; 8 bases are a match to TRBD1. CDR3 length equals 16 residues. The V segment lost 0 bases and the J segment 3 bases; nucleotides outside the gene matches: 7. Per germline, CDR1 MGHRA and CDR2 YSYEKL. The CDR3 reads CASSQDTAGGYYEQYF. CDR3 sequence (DNA): TGCGCCAGCAGCCAAGATACGGCAGGGGGCTACTACGAGCAGTACTTC.

The rearrangement uses TRBV5-1 and TRBJ2-7; weak D call: TRBD1 (6 bases). The germline CDR1 and CDR2 sequences are SGHRS and YFSETQ. Between the trimmed V and J ends, which lost 2 bases and 2 bases, there was a span of 11 bases. The CDR3 covers 14 residues. CDR3 sequence reads: CASSFTGIAYEQYF. DNA for the CDR3: TGCGCCAGCAGCTTTACAGGGATCGCCTACGAGCAGTACTTC.

This chain uses TRBV7-9 with TRBJ1-1; TRBD1 agrees at 11 bases. The germline CDR1 and CDR2 sequences are SEHNR and FQNEAQ (reference sequence). The CDR3 is 19 amino acids. The V and J ends lost 1 base and 0 bases, in that order; junction bases with no gene match: 10. The chain's CDR3 is CASSLGRGTGGKMNTEAFF. CDR3 in DNA: TGTGCCAGCAGCTTAGGTAGGGGGACAGGGGGTAAGATGAACACTGAAGCTTTCTTT.